This record looks at one T cell receptor beta chain sequence and its context. These data come from a study of blood T cell repertoires in COVID-19. Whole-study context: In each case, the material was cDNA or gDNA derived from T cells, B-cell-depleted T cells, or PBMCs.

Donors were grouped by their self-reported clinical history. The V gene's germline CDR1 is MDHEN and CDR2 SYDVKM. The CDR3 runs 13 residues. V was cut by 6 bases and J by 8 bases, with 16 bases left in between. Here immunoSEQ multiplex PCR was the method, and the copy in TCRdb shows in-frame clones only, minus some. The table lists approximately 210,000 clones, 80% of them singletons. The V gene is TRBV28, the J gene TRBJ1-2; D remains unclear. This TCR was recovered from a man aged 25-45 years with acute COVID-19. The sample was PBMCs or T cells enriched from blood (not recorded which). CDR3 loop: CASRPGAVMGYTF. In DNA, the CDR3 is TGTGCCAGCAGGCCGGGAGCTGTTATGGGCTACACCTTC.